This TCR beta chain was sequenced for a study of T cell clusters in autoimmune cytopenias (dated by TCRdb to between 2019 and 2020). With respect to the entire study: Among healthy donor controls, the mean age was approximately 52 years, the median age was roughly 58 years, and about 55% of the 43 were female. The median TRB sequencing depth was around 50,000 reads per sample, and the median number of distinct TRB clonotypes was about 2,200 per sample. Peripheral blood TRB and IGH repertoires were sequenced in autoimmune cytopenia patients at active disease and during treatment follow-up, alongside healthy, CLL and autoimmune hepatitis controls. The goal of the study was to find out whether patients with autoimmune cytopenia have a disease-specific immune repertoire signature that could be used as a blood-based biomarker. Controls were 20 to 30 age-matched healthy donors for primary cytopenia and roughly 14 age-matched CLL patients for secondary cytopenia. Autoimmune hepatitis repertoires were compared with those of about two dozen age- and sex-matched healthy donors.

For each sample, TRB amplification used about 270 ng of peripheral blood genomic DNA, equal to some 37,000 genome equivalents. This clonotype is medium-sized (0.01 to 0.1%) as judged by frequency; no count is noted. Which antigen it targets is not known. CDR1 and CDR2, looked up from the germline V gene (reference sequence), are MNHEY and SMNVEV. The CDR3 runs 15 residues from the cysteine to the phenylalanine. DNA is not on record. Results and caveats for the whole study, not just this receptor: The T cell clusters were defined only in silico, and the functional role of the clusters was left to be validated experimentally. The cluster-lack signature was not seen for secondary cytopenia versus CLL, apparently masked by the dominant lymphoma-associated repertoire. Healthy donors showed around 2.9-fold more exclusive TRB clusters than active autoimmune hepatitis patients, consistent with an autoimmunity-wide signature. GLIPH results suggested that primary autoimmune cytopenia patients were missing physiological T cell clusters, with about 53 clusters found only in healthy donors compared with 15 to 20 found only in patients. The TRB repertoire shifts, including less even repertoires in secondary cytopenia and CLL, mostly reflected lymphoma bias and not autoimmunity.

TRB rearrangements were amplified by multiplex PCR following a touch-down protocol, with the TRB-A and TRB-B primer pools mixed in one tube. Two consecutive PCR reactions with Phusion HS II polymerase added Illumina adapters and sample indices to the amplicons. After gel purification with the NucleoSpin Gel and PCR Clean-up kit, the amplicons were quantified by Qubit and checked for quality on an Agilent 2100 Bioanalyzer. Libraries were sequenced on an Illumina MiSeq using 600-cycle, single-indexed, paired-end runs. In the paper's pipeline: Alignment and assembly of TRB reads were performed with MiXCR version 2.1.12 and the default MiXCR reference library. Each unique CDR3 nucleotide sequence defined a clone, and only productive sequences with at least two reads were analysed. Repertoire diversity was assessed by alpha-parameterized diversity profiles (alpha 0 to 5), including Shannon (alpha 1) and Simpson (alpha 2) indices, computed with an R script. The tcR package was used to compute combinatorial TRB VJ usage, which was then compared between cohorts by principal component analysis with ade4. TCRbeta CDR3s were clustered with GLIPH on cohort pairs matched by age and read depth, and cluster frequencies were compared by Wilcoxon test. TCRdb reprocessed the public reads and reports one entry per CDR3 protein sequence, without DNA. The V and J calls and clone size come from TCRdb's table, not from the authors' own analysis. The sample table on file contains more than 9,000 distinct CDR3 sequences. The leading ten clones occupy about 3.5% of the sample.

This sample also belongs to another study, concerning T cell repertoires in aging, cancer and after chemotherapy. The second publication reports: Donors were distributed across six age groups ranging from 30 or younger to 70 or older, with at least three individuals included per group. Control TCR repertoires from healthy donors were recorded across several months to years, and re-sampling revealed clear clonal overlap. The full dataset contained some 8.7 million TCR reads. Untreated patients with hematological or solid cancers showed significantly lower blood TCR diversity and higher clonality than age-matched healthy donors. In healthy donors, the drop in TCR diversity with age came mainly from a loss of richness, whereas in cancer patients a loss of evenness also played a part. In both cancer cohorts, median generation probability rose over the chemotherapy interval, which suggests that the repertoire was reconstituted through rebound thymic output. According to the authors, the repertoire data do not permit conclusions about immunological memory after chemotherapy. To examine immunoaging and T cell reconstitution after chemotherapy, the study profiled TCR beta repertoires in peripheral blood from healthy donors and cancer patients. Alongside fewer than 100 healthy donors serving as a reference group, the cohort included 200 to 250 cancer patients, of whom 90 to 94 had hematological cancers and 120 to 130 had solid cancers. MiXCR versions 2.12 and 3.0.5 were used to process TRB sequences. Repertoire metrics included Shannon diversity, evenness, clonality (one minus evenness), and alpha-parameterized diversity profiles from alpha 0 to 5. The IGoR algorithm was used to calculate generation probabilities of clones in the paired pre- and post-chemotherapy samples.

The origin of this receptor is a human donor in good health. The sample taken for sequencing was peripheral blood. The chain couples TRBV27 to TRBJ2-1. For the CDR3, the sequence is CASSTWTGSGNEQFF.